The present TCR beta chain was sequenced within a study of blood T cell repertoires in COVID-19. Assay: immunoSEQ multiplex PCR; the TCRdb copy retains only in-frame clones and omits some. This table holds roughly 150,000 clones, about four fifths found once. Germline CDR1 reads SGHTA; CDR2 reads FQGNSA. V lost 5 bases to trimming and J lost 8 bases; unmatched junction nucleotides: 7. This CDR3 is built from 14 residues. J is TRBJ2-2 and V is TRBV7-2; 8 positions agree with TRBD1. Sequenced material: peripheral blood. The receptor was isolated from a human donor in a cohort sampled during active COVID-19. This CDR3 is CASSPRTGRGELFF. In DNA, the CDR3 is TGTGCCAGCAGCCCGAGGACAGGGCGTGGGGAGCTGTTTTTT.